Each of the 4 T cell receptor beta chains below was sequenced from the same sample in a study of regulatory T cells in long-lasting Graves disease. The time point here: newly diagnosed GD, antithyroid drugs for less than 3 months. Researchers made the TCR library from RNA that was extracted from PBMCs. Building the TCR beta libraries relied on iRepertoire HTBI primers, and CDR3 regions underwent Arm-PCR. One entry per CDR3 protein, called by TCRdb with MiXCR from the multiplex PCR reads. Of around 400,000 distinct CDR3 sequences in the sample, around 16% were seen once. Sequenced material: peripheral blood mononuclear cells (PBMCs), taken at new diagnosis, from a patient treated with antithyroid drugs. The receptors here all came from a female donor with Graves disease.

The chain is built from TRBV20-1 and TRBJ2-2; 8 bases are a match to TRBD1. Looked up from germline, CDR1 is DFQATT and CDR2 is SNEGSKA (reference sequence). This CDR3 is 13 amino acids long. The V and J ends lost 5 bases and 2 bases, in that order; junction bases with no gene match: 1. The CDR3 DNA is TGCAGTGCTGACAGGGGAAACACCGGGGAGCTGTTTTTT. Translating gives CSADRGNTGELFF.

This clonotype has a handful of counts. The chain joins TRBV11-2 to TRBJ2-1; 8 nucleotides agree with TRBD2. This CDR3 is 16 amino acids long. V shed 5 bases, J shed 6 bases, and the junction held 12 bases outside the gene matches. Germline V gives CDR1 SGHAT, CDR2 FQNNGV. This chain's CDR3 is CASSPPGTSETNEQFF. DNA for the CDR3: TGTGCCAGCAGCCCCCCCGGGACTAGTGAAACCAATGAGCAGTTCTTC.

This clonotype was observed at least ten times. This sequence joins TRBV20-1 and TRBJ2-7; 11 nucleotides match TRBD2. The length of the CDR3 is 17 residues. Germline assignment: CDR1 DFQATT and CDR2 SNEGSKA (reference sequence). After removal of 5 bases from V and 0 bases from J, the junction contained 12 bases not matched to a gene. The CDR3 sequence is CSAFSGLADASSYEQYF. CDR3 nucleotide sequence: TGCAGTGCTTTTTCGGGACTAGCGGACGCGAGCTCCTACGAGCAGTACTTC.

This clonotype came up many times. The rearrangement uses TRBV27 and TRBJ1-6; D is perhaps TRBD1 (6 bases). This CDR3 has 16 amino acids. With 4 bases removed from V and 4 bases from J, the gap between germline ends came to 14 bases. CDR1 is MNHEY and CDR2 is SMNVEV in the germline V gene (reference sequence). CDR3 in amino acids: CASSSLPGQYNSPLHF. CDR3 nucleotide sequence: TGTGCCAGCAGTTCTTTGCCCGGACAGTATAATTCACCCCTCCACTTT.